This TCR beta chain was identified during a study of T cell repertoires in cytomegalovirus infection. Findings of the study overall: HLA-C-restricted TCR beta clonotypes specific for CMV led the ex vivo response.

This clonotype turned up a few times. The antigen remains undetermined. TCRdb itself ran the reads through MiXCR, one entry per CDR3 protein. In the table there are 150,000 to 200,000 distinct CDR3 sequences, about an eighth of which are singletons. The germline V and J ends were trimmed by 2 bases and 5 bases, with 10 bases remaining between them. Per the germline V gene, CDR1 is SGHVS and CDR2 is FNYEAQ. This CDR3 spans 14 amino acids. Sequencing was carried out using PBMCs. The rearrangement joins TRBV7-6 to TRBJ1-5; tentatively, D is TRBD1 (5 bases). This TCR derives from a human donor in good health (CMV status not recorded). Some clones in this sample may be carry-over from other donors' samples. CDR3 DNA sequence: TGTGCCAGCAGCTTATACGGGGACCATCAGCCCCAGCATTTT. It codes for CASSLYGDHQPQHF.